These 5 T cell receptor beta chains came from one sample sequenced in a study of shared T cell receptors in the human thymus. Clones were sequenced by immunoSEQ multiplex PCR, and TCRdb holds only the in-frame ones, with some missing. The data show approximately 760,000 clones, approximately 83% seen once. These sequences were also reported in another study, on human thymus T cells.

Sequenced: thymocytes. Source of these receptors: a girl less than two years old with a congenital heart defect.

The chain carries TRBV9 and TRBJ1-1; no clear D. The germline CDR1 and CDR2 sequences are SGDLS and YYNGEE. Deletions cut 0 bases from V and 3 bases from J, with 15 bases between. This CDR3 has 16 residues. CDR3 coding DNA: TGTGCCAGCAGCGTAGCTGGTCCGGGAGGGCACACTGAAGCTTTCTTT. It translates to CASSVAGPGGHTEAFF.

The sample holds a few counts of this clone. The chain recombines TRBV4-3 with TRBJ1-2; tentatively, D is TRBD1 (5 bases). CDR1 and CDR2 from the germline V gene are LGHNA and YSLEER. Deletions cut 4 bases from V and 2 bases from J, with 20 bases between. This CDR3 region has 17 residues. The CDR3 loop is CASSRESAGTANYGYTF. The CDR3 nucleotides are TGCGCCAGCAGCCGTGAAAGCGCGGGGACTGCAAACTATGGCTACACCTTC.

The genes are TRBV4-1 and TRBJ1-6; TRBD1 is a possible D gene (6 bases). This CDR3 contains 18 residues. Germline V gives CDR1 MGHRA, CDR2 YSYEKL. V was clipped by 0 bases and J by 11 bases, with 23 bases between them. The CDR3 DNA is TGCGCCAGCAGCCAAGATTGTCCAGGGGAGTCAATATGGGCACCCCTCCACTTT. It codes for CASSQDCPGESIWAPLHF.

This rearrangement joins TRBV6-5 to TRBJ1-2, with D unresolved. V was trimmed by 0 bases and J by 4 bases, leaving 9 bases between them. The CDR3 is made up of 14 amino acids. CDR1 and CDR2 from the germline V gene are MNHEY and SVGAGI. CDR3 residues: CASSYSTFPYGYTF. The CDR3 DNA follows: TGTGCCAGCAGTTACTCGACATTCCCCTATGGCTACACCTTC.

The chain couples TRBV4-3 to TRBJ1-1; TRBD1 matches at 11 bases. CDR1 and CDR2 from the germline V gene are LGHNA and YSLEER. The CDR3 extends over 19 amino acids. Trimming cost V 0 bases and J 1 base; bases outside gene matches: 10. This chain's CDR3 is CASSQDLGRDRGENTEAFF. The DNA for the CDR3 is TGCGCCAGCAGCCAAGATTTAGGAAGGGACAGGGGGGAGAACACTGAAGCTTTCTTT.